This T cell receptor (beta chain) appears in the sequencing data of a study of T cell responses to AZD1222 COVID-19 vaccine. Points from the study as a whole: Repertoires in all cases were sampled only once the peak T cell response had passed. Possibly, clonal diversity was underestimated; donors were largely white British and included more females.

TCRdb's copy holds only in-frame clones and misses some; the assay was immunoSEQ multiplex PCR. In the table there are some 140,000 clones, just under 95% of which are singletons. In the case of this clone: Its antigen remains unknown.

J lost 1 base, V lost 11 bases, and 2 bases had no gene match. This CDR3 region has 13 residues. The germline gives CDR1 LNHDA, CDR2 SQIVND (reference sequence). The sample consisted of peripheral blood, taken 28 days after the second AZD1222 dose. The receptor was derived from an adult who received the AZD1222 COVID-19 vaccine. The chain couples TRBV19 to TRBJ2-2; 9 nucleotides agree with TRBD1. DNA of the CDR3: TGTGCCGCGGGACAGGGGAACACCGGGGAGCTGTTTTTT. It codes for CAAGQGNTGELFF. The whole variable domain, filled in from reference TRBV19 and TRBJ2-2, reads DGGITQSPKYLFRKEGQNVTLSCEQNLNHDAMYWYRQDPGQGLRLIYYSQIVNDFQKGDIAEGYSVSREKKESFPLTVTSAQKNPTAFYLCAAGQGNTGELFFGEGSRLTVL.